This record looks at one TCR beta chain sequence and its context. This sample is part of a study of blood T cell repertoires in COVID-19. For the study at large: COVID-19 samples, acute and convalescent, were from the United States, Italy and Spain. The cDNA or gDNA used as material had been derived from T cells, B-cell-depleted T cells, or PBMCs.

Germline V gene data show CDR1 as LNHDA and CDR2 as SQIVND (reference sequence). The length of the CDR3 is 15 residues. Trimming cost V 3 bases and J 2 bases; bases outside gene matches: 5. In the original workflow: By means of reference gene primer amplification, nucleated cell counts were estimated. Measured with immunoSEQ multiplex PCR; TCRdb has only the in-frame clones, and not every one. V, J and clone size are taken as reported in that table, and D and trimming were inferred from the DNA itself. The profile covers around 40,000 clones, with over 80% appearing a single time and around 11% taken by the ten largest.

This TCR was recovered from a human donor in a cohort sampled during active COVID-19. The chain has TRBV19 and TRBJ2-3; 7 bases agree with TRBD2. Material for sequencing was peripheral blood. The CDR3 DNA sequence: TGTGCCAGTAGTATCCCTAGCGGACTCACAGATACGCAGTATTTT. Its protein is CASSIPSGLTDTQYF.